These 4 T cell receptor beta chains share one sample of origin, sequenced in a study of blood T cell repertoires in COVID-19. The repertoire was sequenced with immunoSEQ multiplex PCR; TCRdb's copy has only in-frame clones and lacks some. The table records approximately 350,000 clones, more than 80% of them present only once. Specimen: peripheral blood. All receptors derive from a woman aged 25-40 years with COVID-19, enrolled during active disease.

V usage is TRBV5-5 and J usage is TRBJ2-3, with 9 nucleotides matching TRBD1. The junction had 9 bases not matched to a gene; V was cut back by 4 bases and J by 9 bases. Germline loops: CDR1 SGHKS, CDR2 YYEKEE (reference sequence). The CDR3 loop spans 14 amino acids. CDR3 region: CASSRTGALGTQYF. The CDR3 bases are TGTGCCAGCAGCCGGACAGGGGCTCTAGGAACGCAGTATTTT.

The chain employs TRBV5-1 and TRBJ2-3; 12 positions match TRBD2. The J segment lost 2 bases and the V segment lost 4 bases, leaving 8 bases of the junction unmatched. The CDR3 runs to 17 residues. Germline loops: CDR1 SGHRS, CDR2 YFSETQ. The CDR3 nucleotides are TGCGCCAGCAGCCGGACCGGGACTAGCGGGCCCACAGATACGCAGTATTTT. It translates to CASSRTGTSGPTDTQYF.

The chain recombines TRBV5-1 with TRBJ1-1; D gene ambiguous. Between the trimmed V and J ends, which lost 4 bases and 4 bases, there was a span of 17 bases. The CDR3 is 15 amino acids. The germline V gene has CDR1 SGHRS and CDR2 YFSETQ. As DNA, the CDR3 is TGCGCCAGCAGCCTAAGGTCCCCCGGGAGCACTGAAGCTTTCTTT. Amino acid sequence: CASSLRSPGSTEAFF.

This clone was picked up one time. CDR3 DNA sequence: TGTGCCAGCAGCCCACAGGGGGCTCTCGACAGGGGGGAAAAACTGTTTTTT. It is translated as CASSPQGALDRGEKLFF. This chain joins TRBV7-2 and TRBJ1-4, with TRBD1 identical over 9 bases. Germline trimming cut 5 bases from V and 8 bases from J; bases unmatched to any gene: 15. Germline V gives CDR1 SGHTA, CDR2 FQGNSA. The CDR3 consists of 17 residues. Drawing the rest from reference TRBV7-2 and TRBJ1-4, the complete variable domain is GAGVSQSPSNKVTEKGKDVELRCDPISGHTALYWYRQSLGQGLEFLIYFQGNSAPDKSGLPSDRFSAERTGGSVSTLTIQRTQQEDSAVYLCASSPQGALDRGEKLFFGSGTQLSVL.